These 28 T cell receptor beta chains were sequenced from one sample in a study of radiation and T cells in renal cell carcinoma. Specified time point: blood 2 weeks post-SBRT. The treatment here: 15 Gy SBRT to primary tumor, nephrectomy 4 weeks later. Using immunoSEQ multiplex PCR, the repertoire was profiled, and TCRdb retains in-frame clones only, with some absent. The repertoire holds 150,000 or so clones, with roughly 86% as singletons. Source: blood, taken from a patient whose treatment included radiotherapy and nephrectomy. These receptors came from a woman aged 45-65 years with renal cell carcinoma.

The CDR3 reads CSVESRQGADNEQFF. The CDR3 region has the DNA TGCAGCGTTGAATCCAGACAGGGGGCGGACAATGAGCAGTTCTTC. V is TRBV29-1 and J is TRBJ2-1; 10 bases agree with TRBD1. J lost 5 bases, V lost 2 bases, and 6 bases had no gene match. Germline V gives CDR1 SQVTM, CDR2 ANQGSEA. The CDR3 has 15 amino acids.

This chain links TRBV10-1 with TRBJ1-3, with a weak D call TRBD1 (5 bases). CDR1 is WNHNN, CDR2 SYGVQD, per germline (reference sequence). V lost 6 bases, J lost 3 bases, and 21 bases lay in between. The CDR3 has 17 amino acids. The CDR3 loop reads CASSGRDAGPFGNTIYF. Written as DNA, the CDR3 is TGCGCCAGCAGCGGCCGGGACGCCGGACCTTTTGGAAACACCATATATTTT.

As DNA, the CDR3 is TGTGCCAGCAGCCTACGCACAGGAGTGAACACTGAAGCTTTCTTT. Protein sequence: CASSLRTGVNTEAFF. This chain connects TRBV4-2 to TRBJ1-1; tentative D call: TRBD1 (5 bases). This CDR3 is 15 amino acids long. Germline V gives CDR1 LGHNA, CDR2 YNFKEQ. V lost 4 bases, J lost 0 bases, and 12 bases lay in between.

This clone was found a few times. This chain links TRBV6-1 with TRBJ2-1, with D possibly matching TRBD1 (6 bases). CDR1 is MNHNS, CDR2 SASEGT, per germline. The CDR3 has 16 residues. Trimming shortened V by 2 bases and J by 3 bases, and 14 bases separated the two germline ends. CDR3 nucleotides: TGTGCCAGCAGTGAATCGGGACAAAGCTACTACAATGAGCAGTTCTTC. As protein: CASSESGQSYYNEQFF.

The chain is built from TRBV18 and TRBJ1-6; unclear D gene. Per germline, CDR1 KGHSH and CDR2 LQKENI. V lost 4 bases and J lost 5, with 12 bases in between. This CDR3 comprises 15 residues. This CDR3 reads CASSLITEDNSPLHF. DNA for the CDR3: TGTGCCAGCTCACTCATAACAGAGGATAATTCACCCCTCCACTTT.

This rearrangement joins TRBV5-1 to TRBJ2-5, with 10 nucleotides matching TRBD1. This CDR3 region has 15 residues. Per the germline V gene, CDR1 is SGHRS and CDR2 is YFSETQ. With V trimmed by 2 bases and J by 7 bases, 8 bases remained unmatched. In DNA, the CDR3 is TGCGCCAGCAGCTTAAGACAGGGGGCGGAAGGGACCCAGTACTTC. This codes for CASSLRQGAEGTQYF.

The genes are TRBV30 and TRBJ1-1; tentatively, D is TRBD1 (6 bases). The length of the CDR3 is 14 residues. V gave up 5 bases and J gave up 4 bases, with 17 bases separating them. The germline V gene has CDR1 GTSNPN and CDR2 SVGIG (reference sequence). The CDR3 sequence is CAWGALRGGTEAFF. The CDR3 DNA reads TGTGCCTGGGGGGCGTTAAGAGGGGGCACTGAAGCTTTCTTT.

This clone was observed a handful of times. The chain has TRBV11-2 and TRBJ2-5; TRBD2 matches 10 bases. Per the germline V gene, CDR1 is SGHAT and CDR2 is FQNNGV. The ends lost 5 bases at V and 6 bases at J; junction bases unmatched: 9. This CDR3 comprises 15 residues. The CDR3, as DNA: TGTGCCAGCAGCGCCGGAGCGGGGGGGCTAAAGACCCAGTACTTC. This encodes CASSAGAGGLKTQYF.

The CDR3 loop is CASSPGVDEKLFF. Written as DNA, the CDR3 is TGTGCCAGCTCACCAGGGGTGGATGAAAAACTGTTTTTT. The chain is built from TRBV18 and TRBJ1-4, with D unclear. The CDR3 has 13 residues. Germline V gene lookup returns CDR1 KGHSH and CDR2 LQKENI. The V and J ends lost 2 bases and 6 bases respectively, with 7 bases between them. Full variable domain (rest looked up from reference TRBV18 and TRBJ1-4): NAGVMQNPRHLVRRRGQEARLRCSPMKGHSHVYWYRQLPEEGLKFMVYLQKENIIDESGMPKERFSAEFPKEGPSILRIQQVVRGDSAAYFCASSPGVDEKLFFGSGTQLSVL.

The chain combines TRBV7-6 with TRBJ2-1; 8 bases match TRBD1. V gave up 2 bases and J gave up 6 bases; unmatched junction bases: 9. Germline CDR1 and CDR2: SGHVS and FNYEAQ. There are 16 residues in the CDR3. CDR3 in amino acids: CASSLRGTGILNEQFF. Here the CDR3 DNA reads TGTGCCAGCAGCTTAAGAGGGACAGGAATCCTCAATGAGCAGTTCTTC.

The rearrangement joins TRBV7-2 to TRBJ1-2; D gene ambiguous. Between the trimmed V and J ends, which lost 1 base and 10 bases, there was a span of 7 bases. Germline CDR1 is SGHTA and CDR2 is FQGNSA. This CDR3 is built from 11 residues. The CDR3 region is CASSLVGHYTF. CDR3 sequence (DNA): TGTGCCAGCAGCTTAGTAGGCCACTACACCTTC.

CDR3 sequence reads: CASSQGWGEQYF. The CDR3 bases are TGTGCCAGCAGCCAGGGGTGGGGGGAGCAGTACTTC. The chain joins TRBV7-9 to TRBJ2-7; tentative D call: TRBD1 (6 bases). The ends were cut back, 5 bases at V and 7 bases at J, with 12 bases in the middle. There are 12 residues in the CDR3. Looked up from germline, CDR1 is SEHNR and CDR2 is FQNEAQ (reference sequence).

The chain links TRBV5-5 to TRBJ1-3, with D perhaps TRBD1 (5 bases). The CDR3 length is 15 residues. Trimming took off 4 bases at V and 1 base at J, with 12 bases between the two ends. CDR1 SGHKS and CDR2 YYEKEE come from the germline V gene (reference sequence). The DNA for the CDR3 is TGTGCCAGCAGCCCCGGGCAGGGTTCTGGAAACACCATATATTTT. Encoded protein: CASSPGQGSGNTIYF.

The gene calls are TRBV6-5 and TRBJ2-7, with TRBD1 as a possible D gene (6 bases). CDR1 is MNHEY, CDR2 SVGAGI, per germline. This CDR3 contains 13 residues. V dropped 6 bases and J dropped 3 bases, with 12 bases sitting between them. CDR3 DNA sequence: TGTGCCAGCAGGCCCACAGGGAACTACGAGCAGTACTTC. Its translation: CASRPTGNYEQYF.

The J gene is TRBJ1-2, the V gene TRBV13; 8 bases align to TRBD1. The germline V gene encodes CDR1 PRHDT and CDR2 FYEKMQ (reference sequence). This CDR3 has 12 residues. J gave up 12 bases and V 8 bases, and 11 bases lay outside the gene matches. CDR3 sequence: CASSDRDMSHTF. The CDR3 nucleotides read TGTGCCAGCTCGGACAGGGATATGTCGCACACCTTC.

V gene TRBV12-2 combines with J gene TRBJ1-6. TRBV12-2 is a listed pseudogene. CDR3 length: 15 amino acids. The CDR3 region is CASRYGGPDNSPLHF. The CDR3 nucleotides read TGTGCAAGTCGCTACGGGGGCCCTGATAATTCACCCCTCCACTTT.

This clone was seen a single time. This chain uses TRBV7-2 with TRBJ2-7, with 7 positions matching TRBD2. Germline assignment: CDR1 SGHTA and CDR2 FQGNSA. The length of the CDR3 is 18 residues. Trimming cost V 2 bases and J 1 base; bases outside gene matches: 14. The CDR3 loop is CASSLIRLAAHQSYEQYF. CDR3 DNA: TGTGCCAGCAGCTTAATTCGGCTAGCGGCTCATCAATCCTACGAGCAGTACTTC.

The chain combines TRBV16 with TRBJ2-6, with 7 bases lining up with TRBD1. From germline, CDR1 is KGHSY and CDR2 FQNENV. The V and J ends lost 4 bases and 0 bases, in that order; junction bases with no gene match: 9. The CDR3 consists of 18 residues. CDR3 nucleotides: TGTGCCAGCAGCCGACGACAGGGCACCGGCTCTGGGGCCAACGTCCTGACTTTC. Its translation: CASSRRQGTGSGANVLTF.

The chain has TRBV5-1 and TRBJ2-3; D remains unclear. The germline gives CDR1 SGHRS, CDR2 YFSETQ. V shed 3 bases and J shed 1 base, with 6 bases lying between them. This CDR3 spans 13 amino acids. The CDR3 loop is CASSSDRTDTQYF. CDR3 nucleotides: TGCGCCAGCAGCTCGGACCGCACAGATACGCAGTATTTT.

This CDR3 is CASSLGGSETQYF. The DNA of the CDR3 is TGTGCCAGCAGCTTAGGGGGGTCAGAGACCCAGTACTTC. The chain is built from TRBV11-3 and TRBJ2-5; possibly TRBD1 or TRBD2 for D (5 bases each). Germline CDR1 reads SGHNT; CDR2 reads YENEEA. V was trimmed by 1 base and J by 4 bases, leaving 7 bases between them. CDR3 length equals 13 residues. Together with reference TRBV11-3 and TRBJ2-5, the CDR3 gives the full variable domain: EAGVVQSPRYKIIEKKQPVAFWCNPISGHNTLYWYLQNLGQGPELLIRYENEEAVDDSQLPKDRFSAERLKGVDSTLKIQPAELGDSAVYLCASSLGGSETQYFGPGTRLLVL.

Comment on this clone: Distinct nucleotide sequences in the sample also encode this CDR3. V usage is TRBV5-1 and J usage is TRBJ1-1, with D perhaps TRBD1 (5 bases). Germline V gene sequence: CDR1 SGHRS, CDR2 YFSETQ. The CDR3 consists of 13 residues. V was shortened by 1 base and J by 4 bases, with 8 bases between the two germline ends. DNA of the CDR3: TGCGCCAGCAGCTTGAGGGGAGGCACTGAAGCTTTCTTT. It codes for CASSLRGGTEAFF.

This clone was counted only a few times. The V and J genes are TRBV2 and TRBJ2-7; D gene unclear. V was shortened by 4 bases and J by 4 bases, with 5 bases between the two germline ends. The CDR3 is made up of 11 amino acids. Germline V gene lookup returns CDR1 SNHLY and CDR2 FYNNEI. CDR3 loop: CASSGVYEQYF. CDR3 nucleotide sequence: TGTGCCAGCAGTGGCGTTTACGAGCAGTACTTC.

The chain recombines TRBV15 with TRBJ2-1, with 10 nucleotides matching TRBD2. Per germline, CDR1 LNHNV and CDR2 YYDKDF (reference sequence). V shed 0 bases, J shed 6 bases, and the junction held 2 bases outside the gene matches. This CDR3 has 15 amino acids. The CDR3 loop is CATSRDSGGPNEQFF. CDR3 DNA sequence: TGTGCCACCAGCAGAGATAGCGGGGGGCCCAATGAGCAGTTCTTC.

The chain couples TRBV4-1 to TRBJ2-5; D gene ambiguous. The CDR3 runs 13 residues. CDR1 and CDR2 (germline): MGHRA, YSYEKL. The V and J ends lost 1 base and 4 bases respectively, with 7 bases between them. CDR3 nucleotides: TGCGCCAGCAGCCAAGCACTCTTAGAGACCCAGTACTTC. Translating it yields CASSQALLETQYF.

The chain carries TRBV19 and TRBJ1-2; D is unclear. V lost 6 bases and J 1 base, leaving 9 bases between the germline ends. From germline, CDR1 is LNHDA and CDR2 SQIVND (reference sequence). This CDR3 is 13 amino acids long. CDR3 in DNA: TGTGCCAGTAGCGCGGGGATTAACTATGGCTACACCTTC. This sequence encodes CASSAGINYGYTF.

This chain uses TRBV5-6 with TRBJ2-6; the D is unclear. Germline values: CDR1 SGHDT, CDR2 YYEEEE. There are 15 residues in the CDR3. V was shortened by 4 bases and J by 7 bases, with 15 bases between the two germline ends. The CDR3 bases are TGTGCCAGCAGCCCCGGCGTCCAGATCGCCAACGTCCTGACTTTC. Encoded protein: CASSPGVQIANVLTF.

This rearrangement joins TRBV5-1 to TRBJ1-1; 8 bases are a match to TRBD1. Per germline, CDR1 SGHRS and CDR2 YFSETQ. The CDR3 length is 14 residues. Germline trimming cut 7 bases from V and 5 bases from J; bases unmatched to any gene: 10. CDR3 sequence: CASRDGQGVTEAFF. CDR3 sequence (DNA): TGCGCCAGCCGAGACGGACAGGGCGTTACTGAAGCTTTCTTT.

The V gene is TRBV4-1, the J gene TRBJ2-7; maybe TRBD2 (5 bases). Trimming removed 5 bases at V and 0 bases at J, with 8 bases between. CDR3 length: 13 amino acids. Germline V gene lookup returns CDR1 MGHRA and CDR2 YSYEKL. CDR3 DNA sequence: TGCGCCAGCAGCGAGGGAAGCTCCTACGAGCAGTACTTC. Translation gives CASSEGSSYEQYF.